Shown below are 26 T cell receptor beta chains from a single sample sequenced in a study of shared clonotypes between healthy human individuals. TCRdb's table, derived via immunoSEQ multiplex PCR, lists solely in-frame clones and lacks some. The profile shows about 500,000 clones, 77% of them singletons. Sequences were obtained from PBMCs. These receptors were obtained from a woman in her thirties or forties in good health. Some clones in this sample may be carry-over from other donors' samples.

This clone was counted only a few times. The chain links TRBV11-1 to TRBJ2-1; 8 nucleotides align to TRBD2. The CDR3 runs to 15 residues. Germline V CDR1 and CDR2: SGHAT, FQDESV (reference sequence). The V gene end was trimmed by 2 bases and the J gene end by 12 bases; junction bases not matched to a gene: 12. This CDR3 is CASSLRASGRAVQFF. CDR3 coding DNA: TGTGCCAGCAGCTTACGGGCTAGCGGGCGGGCAGTGCAGTTCTTC.

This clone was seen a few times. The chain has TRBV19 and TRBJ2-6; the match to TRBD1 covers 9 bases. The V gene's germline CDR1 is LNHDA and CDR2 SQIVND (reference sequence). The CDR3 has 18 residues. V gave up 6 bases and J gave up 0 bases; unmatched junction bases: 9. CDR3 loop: CASRRDRASSSGANVLTF. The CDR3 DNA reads TGTGCCAGTAGGAGGGACAGGGCGTCGAGCTCTGGGGCCAACGTCCTGACTTTC.

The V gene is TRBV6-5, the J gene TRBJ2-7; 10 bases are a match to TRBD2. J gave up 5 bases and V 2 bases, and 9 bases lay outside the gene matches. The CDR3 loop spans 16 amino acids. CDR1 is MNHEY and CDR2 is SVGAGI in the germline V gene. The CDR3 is CASSYRAGGPPHEQYF. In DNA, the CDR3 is TGTGCCAGCAGTTACCGAGCGGGAGGGCCTCCCCACGAGCAGTACTTC.

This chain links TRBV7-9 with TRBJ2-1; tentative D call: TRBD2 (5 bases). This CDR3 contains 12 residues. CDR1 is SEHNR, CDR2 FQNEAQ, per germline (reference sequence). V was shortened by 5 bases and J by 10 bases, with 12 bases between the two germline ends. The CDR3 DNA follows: TGTGCCAGCAGCCTCTCCCGGGGAGAGCAGTTCTTC. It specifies CASSLSRGEQFF.

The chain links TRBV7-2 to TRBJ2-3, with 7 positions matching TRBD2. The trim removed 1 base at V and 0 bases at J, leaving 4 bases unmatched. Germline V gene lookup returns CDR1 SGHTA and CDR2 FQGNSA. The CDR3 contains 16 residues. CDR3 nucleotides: TGTGCCAGCAGCTTAGGTCTAGCGGAGAGCACAGATACGCAGTATTTT. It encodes CASSLGLAESTDTQYF.

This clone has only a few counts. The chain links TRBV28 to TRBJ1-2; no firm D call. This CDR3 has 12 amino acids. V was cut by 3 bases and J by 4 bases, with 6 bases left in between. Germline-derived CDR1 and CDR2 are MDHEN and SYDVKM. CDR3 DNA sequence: TGTGCCAGCAGTTTCGGGGTCTATGGCTACACCTTC. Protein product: CASSFGVYGYTF.

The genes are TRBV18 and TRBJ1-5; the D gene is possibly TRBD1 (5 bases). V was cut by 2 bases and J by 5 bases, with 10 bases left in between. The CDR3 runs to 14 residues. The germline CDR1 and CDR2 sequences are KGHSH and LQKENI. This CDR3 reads CASSPRQGDQPQHF. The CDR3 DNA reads TGTGCCAGCTCACCAAGGCAGGGCGATCAGCCCCAGCATTTT.

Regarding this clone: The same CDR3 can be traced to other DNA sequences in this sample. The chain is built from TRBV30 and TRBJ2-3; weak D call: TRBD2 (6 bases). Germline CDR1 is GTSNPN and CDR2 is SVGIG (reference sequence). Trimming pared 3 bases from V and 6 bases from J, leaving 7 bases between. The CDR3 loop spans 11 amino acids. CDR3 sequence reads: CAWSAGDTQYF. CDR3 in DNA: TGTGCCTGGAGCGCGGGGGATACGCAGTATTTT.

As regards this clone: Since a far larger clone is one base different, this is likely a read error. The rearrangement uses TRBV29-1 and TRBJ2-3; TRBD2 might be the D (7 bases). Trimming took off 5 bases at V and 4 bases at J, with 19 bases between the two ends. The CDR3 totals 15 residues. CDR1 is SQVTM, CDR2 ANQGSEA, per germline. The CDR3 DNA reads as TGCAGCGTTCCCTTGGGGCGGGGGCCAGCAGATACGCAGTATTTT. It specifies CSVPLGRGPADTQYF.

CDR3 coding DNA: TGTGCCAGCAGCTTAGCTACTAGTGAGCAGTTCTTC. Protein sequence: CASSLATSEQFF. The chain joins TRBV11-2 to TRBJ2-1; D might be TRBD2 (5 bases). This CDR3 is 12 amino acids long. Germline V gene sequence: CDR1 SGHAT, CDR2 FQNNGV. Trimming took 1 base from V and 9 from J, leaving 7 bases between them.

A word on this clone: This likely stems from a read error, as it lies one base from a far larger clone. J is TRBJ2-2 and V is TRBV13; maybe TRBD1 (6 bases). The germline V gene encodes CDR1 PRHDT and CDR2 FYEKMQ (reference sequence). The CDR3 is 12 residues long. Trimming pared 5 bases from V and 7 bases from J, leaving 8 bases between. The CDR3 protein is CASSQGSGELFF. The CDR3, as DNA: TGTGCCAGCAGCCAGGGGAGCGGGGAGCTGTTTTTT.

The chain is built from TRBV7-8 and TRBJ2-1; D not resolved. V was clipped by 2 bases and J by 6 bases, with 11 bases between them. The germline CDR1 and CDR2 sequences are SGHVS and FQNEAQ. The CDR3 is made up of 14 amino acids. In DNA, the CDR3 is TGTGCCAGCAGCTTACTGGCGAGAGGCAATGAGCAGTTCTTC. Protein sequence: CASSLLARGNEQFF.

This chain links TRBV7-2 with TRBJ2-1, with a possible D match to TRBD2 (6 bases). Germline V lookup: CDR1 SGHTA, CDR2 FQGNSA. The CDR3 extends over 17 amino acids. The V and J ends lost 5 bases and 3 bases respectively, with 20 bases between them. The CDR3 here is CASSTGGVAARYNEQFF. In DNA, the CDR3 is TGTGCCAGCAGCACCGGCGGGGTAGCTGCACGCTACAATGAGCAGTTCTTC.

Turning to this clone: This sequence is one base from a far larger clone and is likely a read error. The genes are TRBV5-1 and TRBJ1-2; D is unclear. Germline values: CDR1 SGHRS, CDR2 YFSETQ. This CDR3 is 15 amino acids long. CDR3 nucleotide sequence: TGCGCCAGCGGCTTGGCGGGGAGGTCGGTATATGGCTACACCTTC. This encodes CASGLAGRSVYGYTF.

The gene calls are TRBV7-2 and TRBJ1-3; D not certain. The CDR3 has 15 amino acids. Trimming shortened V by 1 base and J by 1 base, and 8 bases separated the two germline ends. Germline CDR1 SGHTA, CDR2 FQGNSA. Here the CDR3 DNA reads TGTGCCAGCAGCTTAGTGGCTTCGTCTGGAAACACCATATATTTT. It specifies CASSLVASSGNTIYF.

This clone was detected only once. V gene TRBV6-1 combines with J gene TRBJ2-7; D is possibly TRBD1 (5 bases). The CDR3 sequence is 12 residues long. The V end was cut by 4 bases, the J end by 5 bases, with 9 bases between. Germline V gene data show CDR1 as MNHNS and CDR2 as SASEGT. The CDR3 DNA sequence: TGTGCCAGCAGTGCTGTAGGGGACGAGCAGTACTTC. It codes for CASSAVGDEQYF.

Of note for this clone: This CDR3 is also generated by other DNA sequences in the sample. The CDR3 DNA follows: TGTGCCAGCTCACCCGGGACAGTTTATGGCTACACCTTC. Translation: CASSPGTVYGYTF. The chain employs TRBV18 and TRBJ1-2, with 7 positions matching TRBD1. V was clipped by 3 bases and J by 5 bases; unmatched bases: 3. The CDR3 spans 13 residues. In germline, CDR1 is KGHSH, CDR2 LQKENI.

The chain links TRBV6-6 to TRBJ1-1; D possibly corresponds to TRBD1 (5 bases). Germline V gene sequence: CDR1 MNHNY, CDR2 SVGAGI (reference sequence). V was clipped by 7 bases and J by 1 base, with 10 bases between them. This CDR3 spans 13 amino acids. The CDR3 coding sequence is TGTGCCAGCACCCGGGACGAGAACACTGAAGCTTTCTTT. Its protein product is CASTRDENTEAFF.

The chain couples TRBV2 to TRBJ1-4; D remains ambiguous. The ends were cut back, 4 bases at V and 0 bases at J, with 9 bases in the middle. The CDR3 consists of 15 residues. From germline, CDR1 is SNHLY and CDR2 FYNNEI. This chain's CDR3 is CASSGRSATNEKLFF. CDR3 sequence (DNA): TGTGCCAGCAGTGGACGGAGTGCAACTAATGAAAAACTGTTTTTT.

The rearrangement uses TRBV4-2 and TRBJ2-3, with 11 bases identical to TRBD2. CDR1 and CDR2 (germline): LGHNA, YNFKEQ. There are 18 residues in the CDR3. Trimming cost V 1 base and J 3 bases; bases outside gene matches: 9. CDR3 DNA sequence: TGTGCCAGCAGCCAAGCAAGTAGCGGGAGGGGGGGGACAGATACGCAGTATTTT. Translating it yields CASSQASSGRGGTDTQYF.

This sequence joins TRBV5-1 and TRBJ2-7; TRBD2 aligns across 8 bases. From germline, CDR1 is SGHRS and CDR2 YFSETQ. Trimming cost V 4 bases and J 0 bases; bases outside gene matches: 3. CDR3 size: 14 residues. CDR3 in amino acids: CASSLGLASYEQYF. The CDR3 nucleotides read TGCGCCAGCAGCCTCGGACTAGCCTCCTACGAGCAGTACTTC.

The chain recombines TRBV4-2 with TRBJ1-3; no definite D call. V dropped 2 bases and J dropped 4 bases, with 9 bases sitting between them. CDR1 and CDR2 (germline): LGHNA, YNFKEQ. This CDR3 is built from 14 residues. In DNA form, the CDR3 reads TGTGCCAGCAGCCAAAGGCGGGAAGGAAACACCATATATTTT. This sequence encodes CASSQRREGNTIYF.

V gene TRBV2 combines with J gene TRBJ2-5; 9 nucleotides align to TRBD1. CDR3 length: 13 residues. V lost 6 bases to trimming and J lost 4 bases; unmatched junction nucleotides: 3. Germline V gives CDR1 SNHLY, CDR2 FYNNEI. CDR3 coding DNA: TGTGCCAGCAGAGGGACAGGGCCAGAGACCCAGTACTTC. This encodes CASRGTGPETQYF. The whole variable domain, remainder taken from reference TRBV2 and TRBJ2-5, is EPEVTQTPSHQVTQMGQEVILRCVPISNHLYFYWYRQILGQKVEFLVSFYNNEISEKSEIFDDQFSVERPDGSNFTLKIRSTKLEDSAMYFCASRGTGPETQYFGPGTRLLVL.

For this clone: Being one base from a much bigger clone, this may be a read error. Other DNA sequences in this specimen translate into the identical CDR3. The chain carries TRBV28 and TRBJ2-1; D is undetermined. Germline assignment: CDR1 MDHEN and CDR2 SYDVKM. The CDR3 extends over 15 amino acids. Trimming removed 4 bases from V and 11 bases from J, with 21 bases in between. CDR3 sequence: CASSSLAPPVDKQFF. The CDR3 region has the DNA TGTGCCAGCAGTTCTCTGGCGCCGCCAGTGGATAAGCAGTTCTTC.

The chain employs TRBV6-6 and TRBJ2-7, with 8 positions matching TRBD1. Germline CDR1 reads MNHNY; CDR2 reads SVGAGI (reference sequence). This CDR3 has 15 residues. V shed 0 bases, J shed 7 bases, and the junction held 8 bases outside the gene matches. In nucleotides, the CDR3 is TGTGCCAGCAGTTACTCGGACAGGGCTTGGGGAGAGCAGTACTTC. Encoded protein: CASSYSDRAWGEQYF.

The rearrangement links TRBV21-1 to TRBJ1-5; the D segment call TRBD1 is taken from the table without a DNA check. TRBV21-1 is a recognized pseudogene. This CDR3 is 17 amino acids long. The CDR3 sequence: CASSKYGTGGGNQPQHF. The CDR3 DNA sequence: TGTGCCAGCAGCAAATATGGAACAGGGGGTGGCAATCAGCCCCAGCATTTT.